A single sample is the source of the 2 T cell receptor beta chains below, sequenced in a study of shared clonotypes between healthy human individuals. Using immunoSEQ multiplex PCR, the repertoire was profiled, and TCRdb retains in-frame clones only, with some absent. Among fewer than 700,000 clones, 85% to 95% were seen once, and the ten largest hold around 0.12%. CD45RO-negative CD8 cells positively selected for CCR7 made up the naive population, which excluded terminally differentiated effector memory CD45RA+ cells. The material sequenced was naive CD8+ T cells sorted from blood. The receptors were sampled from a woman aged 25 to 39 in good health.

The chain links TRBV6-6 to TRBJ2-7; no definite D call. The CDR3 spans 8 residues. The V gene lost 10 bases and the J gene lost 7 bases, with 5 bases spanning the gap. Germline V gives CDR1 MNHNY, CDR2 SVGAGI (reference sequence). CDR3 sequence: CATSEQYF. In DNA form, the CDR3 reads TGTGCCACGTCTGAGCAGTACTTC.

CDR3 DNA sequence: TGTGCCAGTAGTATAGATCACTCAGCCTCCTACGAGCAGTACTTC. Protein product: CASSIDHSASYEQYF. V and J are TRBV19 and TRBJ2-7, with D uncertain. The V gene lost 0 bases and the J gene lost 0 bases, with 9 bases spanning the gap. The CDR3 loop spans 15 amino acids. Looked up from germline, CDR1 is LNHDA and CDR2 is SQIVND (reference sequence).